A single sample gave rise to the 19 T cell receptor beta chains below, sequenced in a study of cytomegalovirus exposure and HLA in healthy donors. The data were produced by immunoSEQ multiplex PCR, yet TCRdb's version contains in-frame clones alone and is incomplete. The table lists a few hundred thousand clones, 85% to 90% of them singletons, with about 0.36% in the top ten. The sequenced sample was PBMCs. The receptors shown here come from a woman between 18 and 29 years old in good health and CMV-seronegative.

The chain uses TRBV27 and TRBJ2-7; 7 bases map to TRBD1. The CDR3 totals 15 residues. CDR1 is MNHEY and CDR2 is SMNVEV in the germline V gene (reference sequence). V shed 7 bases, J shed 4 bases, and the junction held 13 bases outside the gene matches. The DNA of the CDR3 is TGTGCCAGCACCTCAGCCGGGACAGAAGCTTACGAGCAGTACTTC. Translated, it gives CASTSAGTEAYEQYF.

This chain links TRBV7-2 with TRBJ1-2; no definite D call. Looked up from germline, CDR1 is SGHTA and CDR2 is FQGNSA. This CDR3 spans 12 amino acids. V was shortened by 4 bases and J by 8 bases, with 11 bases between the two germline ends. CDR3 residues: CASSSQIRGYTF. The CDR3 nucleotides read TGTGCCAGCAGCTCACAGATTCGCGGCTACACCTTC. The full variable domain, completed using reference TRBV7-2 and TRBJ1-2, is GAGVSQSPSNKVTEKGKDVELRCDPISGHTALYWYRQSLGQGLEFLIYFQGNSAPDKSGLPSDRFSAERTGGSVSTLTIQRTQQEDSAVYLCASSSQIRGYTFGSGTRLTVV.

The chain employs TRBV28 and TRBJ1-1; maybe TRBD1 (6 bases). Germline CDR1 reads MDHEN; CDR2 reads SYDVKM. The CDR3 is 15 residues long. V was clipped by 6 bases and J by 0 bases, with 14 bases between them. CDR3 DNA sequence: TGTGCCAGCAGCTCCCCCTCAGGGGTGAACACTGAAGCTTTCTTT. Its translation is CASSSPSGVNTEAFF.

This chain connects TRBV2 to TRBJ2-1; TRBD1 matches at 8 bases. Germline V CDR1 and CDR2: SNHLY, FYNNEI. This CDR3 has 15 amino acids. With V trimmed by 6 bases and J by 3 bases, 7 bases remained unmatched. CDR3 coding DNA: TGTGCCAGCAGCGTGACAGGGGAAGGCTACAATGAGCAGTTCTTC. It encodes CASSVTGEGYNEQFF.

This sequence joins TRBV4-2 and TRBJ2-2; 14 bases are shared with TRBD2. V dropped 2 bases and J dropped 6; count of bases not matched to a gene: 8. The CDR3 runs to 18 residues. CDR1 is LGHNA, CDR2 YNFKEQ, per germline. The CDR3 sequence: CASSQRGLAGAFSGELFF. CDR3 nucleotides: TGTGCCAGCAGCCAAAGGGGACTAGCGGGGGCCTTTTCCGGGGAGCTGTTTTTT.

The rearrangement joins TRBV27 to TRBJ1-2, with D possibly being TRBD1 (5 bases). The length of the CDR3 is 17 residues. Germline V gives CDR1 MNHEY, CDR2 SMNVEV (reference sequence). V shed 3 bases and J shed 4 bases, with 21 bases lying between them. The CDR3 DNA sequence: TGTGCCAGCAGTTTTATAGGGGCCCGACAGCGAATCTATGGCTACACCTTC. It encodes CASSFIGARQRIYGYTF.

The chain links TRBV15 to TRBJ2-1; D is unresolved. CDR1 is LNHNV, CDR2 YYDKDF, per germline (reference sequence). Trimming pared 1 base from V and 7 bases from J, leaving 14 bases between. The CDR3 has 15 amino acids. CDR3 residues: CATSRARLDSNEQFF. CDR3 nucleotides: TGTGCCACCAGCAGAGCCCGCCTAGACTCTAATGAGCAGTTCTTC.

This clone was detected once. The V gene is TRBV5-6, the J gene TRBJ1-2; tentatively, D is TRBD1 (5 bases). Germline V gives CDR1 SGHDT, CDR2 YYEEEE. The CDR3 is made up of 13 amino acids. Trimming cost V 0 bases and J 7 bases, with 10 bases left between them. The CDR3 spells CASSLVQGGGYTF. Written as DNA, the CDR3 is TGTGCCAGCAGCTTGGTGCAGGGTGGTGGCTACACCTTC. The full variable domain, completed using reference TRBV5-6 and TRBJ1-2, is DAGVTQSPTHLIKTRGQQVTLRCSPKSGHDTVSWYQQALGQGPQFIFQYYEEEERQRGNFPDRFSGHQFPNYSSELNVNALLLGDSALYLCASSLVQGGGYTFGSGTRLTVV.

The rearrangement joins TRBV2 to TRBJ2-7, with 8 positions matching TRBD2. The CDR3 is made up of 17 amino acids. Germline V gene data show CDR1 as SNHLY and CDR2 as FYNNEI. V shed 8 bases, J shed 3 bases, and the junction held 18 bases outside the gene matches. CDR3 coding DNA: TGTGCCAGCGGGAGGTCGGGGGGGAACCCCGGCCTCTACGAGCAGTACTTC. Its protein is CASGRSGGNPGLYEQYF.

This clone was picked up a small number of times. The rearrangement joins TRBV10-1 to TRBJ1-5, with D hard to call. CDR3 length: 13 amino acids. Germline loops: CDR1 WNHNN, CDR2 SYGVQD (reference sequence). The ends were cut back, 0 bases at V and 7 bases at J, with 7 bases in the middle. CDR3 in amino acids: CASSESTSQPQHF. Here the CDR3 DNA reads TGCGCCAGCAGTGAGTCGACATCCCAGCCCCAGCATTTT.

The rearrangement uses TRBV6-6 and TRBJ2-7, with 7 bases that match TRBD1. The CDR3 has 14 amino acids. V gave up 5 bases and J gave up 2 bases; unmatched junction bases: 6. CDR1 is MNHNY and CDR2 is SVGAGI in the germline V gene (reference sequence). The CDR3, as DNA: TGTGCCAGCAGTAGAGACAGGGAAGCCTACGAGCAGTACTTC. Translated: CASSRDREAYEQYF.

The rearrangement uses TRBV19 and TRBJ2-6; D is uncertain. From germline, CDR1 is LNHDA and CDR2 SQIVND (reference sequence). The CDR3 has 15 amino acids. Trimming cost V 5 bases and J 1 base, with 9 bases left between them. The DNA for the CDR3 is TGTGCCAGTAGTCGTACGGGTTCTGGGGCCAACGTCCTGACTTTC. This gives the protein CASSRTGSGANVLTF.

CDR3 sequence: CASRSYFHGGSSYEQYF. The CDR3 DNA is TGTGCCAGCAGGAGTTACTTCCACGGGGGTTCTTCCTACGAGCAGTACTTC. The V gene is TRBV11-2, the J gene TRBJ2-7; the D gene is possibly TRBD2 (6 bases). The CDR3 is 17 residues long. Germline CDR1 and CDR2: SGHAT and FQNNGV. Deletions cut 6 bases from V and 1 base from J, with 22 bases between.

This chain joins TRBV27 and TRBJ1-1; D possibly corresponds to TRBD1 (6 bases). The CDR3 loop spans 16 amino acids. V was clipped by 6 bases and J by 4 bases, with 21 bases between them. CDR1 and CDR2 (germline): MNHEY, SMNVEV (reference sequence). CDR3 amino acids: CASRPVGGGESTEAFF. DNA of the CDR3: TGTGCCAGCAGACCCGTCGGGGGGGGCGAATCCACTGAAGCTTTCTTT.

This clone has a handful of counts. This specimen includes other DNA sequences encoding the same CDR3. The chain links TRBV27 to TRBJ1-1; TRBD1 is a possible D gene (6 bases). The CDR3 has 15 residues. In germline, CDR1 is MNHEY, CDR2 SMNVEV (reference sequence). Trimming stripped 5 bases from V and 0 bases from J, with 13 bases between. The CDR3 loop reads CASSPLGQLNTEAFF. In nucleotides, the CDR3 is TGTGCCAGCAGTCCCCTAGGACAGTTGAACACTGAAGCTTTCTTT.

V and J are TRBV4-1 and TRBJ2-4; D is unresolved. The CDR3 has 15 amino acids. Trimming left V 3 bases short and J 5 bases short, with 14 bases between. CDR1 and CDR2 (germline): MGHRA, YSYEKL. The CDR3 loop reads CASSHPVSGENIQYF. The DNA of the CDR3 is TGCGCCAGCAGCCATCCGGTTAGTGGTGAAAACATTCAGTACTTC.

The CDR3, as DNA: TGTGCCAGCAGTGATTACAGGGGAGTAGCTTTCTTT. As protein: CASSDYRGVAFF. The gene calls are TRBV6-4 and TRBJ1-1, with 7 bases aligning to TRBD1. CDR1 is MRHNA and CDR2 is SNTAGT in the germline V gene. The CDR3 has 12 amino acids. The junction had 5 bases not matched to a gene; V was cut back by 3 bases and J by 10 bases.

V usage is TRBV6-1 and J usage is TRBJ2-1, with TRBD1 identical over 8 bases. There are 15 residues in the CDR3. Germline CDR1 MNHNS, CDR2 SASEGT. V gave up 6 bases and J gave up 9 bases; unmatched junction bases: 13. In nucleotides, the CDR3 is TGTGCCAGCAGCCCCGGACAGGGCGCCGTGGGTGAGCAGTTCTTC. Its protein product is CASSPGQGAVGEQFF.

The chain has TRBV7-9 and TRBJ2-5, with 11 bases aligning to TRBD2. The CDR3 runs 16 residues. Germline V gene data show CDR1 as SEHNR and CDR2 as FQNEAQ (reference sequence). V lost 2 bases to trimming and J lost 1 base; unmatched junction nucleotides: 3. As DNA, the CDR3 is TGTGCCAGCAGCTTACTAGCGGGGGGACCCCAAGAGACCCAGTACTTC. Its protein is CASSLLAGGPQETQYF.